This T cell receptor beta chain is drawn from a study of T cell responses to AZD1222 COVID-19 vaccine. Method: immunoSEQ multiplex PCR; TCRdb's copy keeps in-frame clones and lacks some. The table includes around 83,000 clones, roughly 82% detected once. Study-level findings and limits: Vaccine-associated CD4 TCRs ranged over spike, dominating at 160-218 and 743-854. Most donors were white British, females outnumbered males, and clonal diversity was possibly underestimated. Nearly half of unique spike-specific TCRs reportedly avoided B.1.351 and B.1.1.7 mutated regions. With two AZD1222 doses given, Spike-specific TCR breadth and depth both rose.

On this clone: The antigen remains unidentified.

Trimming took 4 bases from V and 2 from J; bases not matched to a gene: 1. In germline, CDR1 is MDHEN, CDR2 SYDVKM. The CDR3 consists of 14 residues. The receptor was derived from an adult in good health. The V gene is TRBV28, the J gene TRBJ1-2; 10 nucleotides align to TRBD1. Specimen: peripheral blood, collected on day 0 of AZD1222 vaccination. The CDR3 spells CASSSDRGNYGYTF. DNA of the CDR3: TGTGCCAGCAGTTCGGACAGGGGGAACTATGGCTACACCTTC.